A selection of T cell receptor beta chains follows, all from one sample in a study of response to subunit inactivated influenza vaccine. Using its own MiXCR run on the RT-PCR reads, TCRdb lists one record per CDR3 protein. The repertoire has 630,000 or so distinct CDR3 sequences, around a sixth of them found once; the top ten carry more than 9%. This sample comprised PBMCs from blood, obtained approximately 13 days after vaccination. The receptors were sampled from a man aged 45-65 years who received an inactivated influenza vaccine. Both conserved end residues are part of each CDR3. The order of the fields is CDR3 protein, CDR3 DNA, J gene, clone size, V gene, D gene, CDR3 length. A D gene is named only where the DNA matches it firmly. Where a row states a size, it is once, few, many or the class of an expanded clone; other rows omit it.

CDR3: CASSQDFSGVRGSYNEQFF; DNA: TGCGCCAGCAGCCAAGATTTCAGCGGCGTGCGCGGCTCCTACAATGAGCAGTTCTTC; J: TRBJ2-1; size: NA; V: TRBV4-3; D: NA; length: 19
CDR3: CASSLYSGSSYNEQFF; DNA: TGCGCCAGCAGCTTGTACAGCGGGAGCTCCTACAATGAGCAGTTCTTC; J: TRBJ2-1; size: few; V: TRBV5-1; D: TRBD2; length: 16
CDR3: CASSLQLAGEPSSYEQYF; DNA: TGTGCCAGCAGTTTACAGCTAGCGGGGGAGCCGAGCTCCTACGAGCAGTACTTC; J: TRBJ2-7; size: few; V: TRBV12-3/TRBV12-4; D: TRBD2; length: 18
CDR3: CASRKGGYSNQPQHF; DNA: TGTGCCAGCAGAAAAGGAGGGTATAGCAATCAGCCCCAGCATTTT; J: TRBJ1-5; size: few; V: TRBV6-1; D: NA; length: 15
CDR3: CAWSVGRPARYGYTF; DNA: TGTGCCTGGAGTGTAGGGCGGCCGGCGCGCTATGGCTACACCTTC; J: TRBJ1-2; size: few; V: TRBV30; D: NA; length: 15
CDR3: CASSQSNRCANSTNEKLFF; DNA: TGCGCCAGCAGTCAATCAAATCGGTGTGCCAACTCAACTAATGAAAAACTGTTTTTT; J: TRBJ1-4; size: NA; V: TRBV23-1; D: NA; length: 19
CDR3: CASSERLGGYNEQFF; DNA: TGTGCCAGCAGCGAAAGGCTTGGCGGATACAATGAGCAGTTCTTC; J: TRBJ2-1; size: NA; V: TRBV14; D: NA; length: 15
CDR3: CASSTLDSSGHNYEQYF; DNA: TGTGCCAGCAGCACCCTGGATAGTTCAGGACACAACTACGAGCAGTACTTC; J: TRBJ2-7; size: NA; V: TRBV21-1; D: NA; length: 17
CDR3: CASSWDAEYGYTF; DNA: TGCGCCAGCAGTTGGGACGCGGAGTATGGCTACACCTTC; J: TRBJ1-2; size: NA; V: TRBV5-1; D: NA; length: 13
CDR3: CASSLGLAGGVYEQFF; DNA: TGTGCCAGCAGCCTCGGACTAGCGGGAGGGGTTTATGAGCAGTTCTTC; J: TRBJ2-1; size: few; V: TRBV5-8; D: TRBD2; length: 16
CDR3: CASSQGRFGYEQYF; DNA: TGCGCCAGCAGCCAAGGAAGGTTCGGCTACGAGCAGTACTTC; J: TRBJ2-7; size: NA; V: TRBV4-3; D: NA; length: 14
CDR3: CASSYRGERGTGELFF; DNA: TGTGCCAGCAGTTACAGGGGGGAACGGGGCACCGGGGAGCTGTTTTTT; J: TRBJ2-2; size: many; V: TRBV2; D: TRBD1; length: 16
CDR3: CASSLNRVGNTEAFF; DNA: TGTGCCAGCAGCTTAAACCGGGTCGGAAACACTGAAGCTTTCTTT; J: TRBJ1-1; size: NA; V: TRBV7-3; D: NA; length: 15
CDR3: CASSQVLTNTEAFF; DNA: TGCGCCAGCAGCCAAGTTTTGACGAACACTGAAGCTTTCTTT; J: TRBJ1-1; size: few; V: TRBV4-3; D: NA; length: 14
CDR3: CSASIRETQYF; DNA: TGCAGTGCTAGTATCCGCGAGACCCAGTACTTC; J: TRBJ2-5; size: few; V: TRBV20-1; D: NA; length: 11
CDR3: CASSLGLGAISEQFF; DNA: TGTGCCAGCAGTTTGGGACTAGGAGCTATAAGCGAGCAGTTCTTC; J: TRBJ2-1; size: few; V: TRBV27; D: TRBD2; length: 15
CDR3: CATSDQGQGLGEQYF; DNA: TGTGCCACCAGTGACCAAGGACAGGGGTTGGGCGAGCAGTACTTC; J: TRBJ2-7; size: few; V: TRBV24-1; D: TRBD1; length: 15
CDR3: CASRPTGDRHGRSYEQYF; DNA: TGTGCCAGCAGGCCCACAGGGGATCGGCACGGGAGATCCTACGAGCAGTACTTC; J: TRBJ2-7; size: NA; V: TRBV6-2/TRBV6-3; D: NA; length: 18
CDR3: CASSQGDRNTEAFF; DNA: TGTGCCAGCAGCCAAGGTGACCGGAACACTGAAGCTTTCTTT; J: TRBJ1-1; size: NA; V: TRBV3-1; D: NA; length: 14
CDR3: CASRRTGTRRQNTEAFF; DNA: TGTGCCAGCAGACGAACAGGGACTCGGAGGCAGAACACTGAAGCTTTCTTT; J: TRBJ1-1; size: few; V: TRBV11-2; D: NA; length: 17
CDR3: CASSYATGGGWAQETQYF; DNA: TGTGCCAGCAGTTACGCGACAGGGGGAGGTTGGGCCCAAGAGACCCAGTACTTC; J: TRBJ2-5; size: few; V: TRBV6-5; D: TRBD1; length: 18
CDR3: CASSQTGQGSTDTQYF; DNA: TGTGCCAGCAGCCAGACGGGACAGGGTAGCACAGATACGCAGTATTTT; J: TRBJ2-3; size: NA; V: TRBV7-9; D: TRBD1; length: 16
CDR3: CASSQIAIGELFF; DNA: TGCGCCAGCAGCCAGATAGCAATCGGGGAGCTGTTTTTT; J: TRBJ2-2; size: NA; V: TRBV4-1; D: NA; length: 13
CDR3: CASSTRTGNQPQHF; DNA: TGTGCCAGCAGCACAAGGACGGGGAATCAGCCCCAGCATTTT; J: TRBJ1-5; size: few; V: TRBV27; D: NA; length: 14
CDR3: CASSDSRILTDTQYF; DNA: TGCGCCAGCAGTGACTCCAGGATCCTCACAGATACGCAGTATTTT; J: TRBJ2-3; size: few; V: TRBV10-1; D: NA; length: 15
CDR3: CASSPFAISEGEKLFF; DNA: TGTGCCAGCAGCCCATTCGCCATATCCGAGGGGGAAAAACTGTTTTTT; J: TRBJ1-4; size: few; V: TRBV7-9; D: NA; length: 16
CDR3: CASSRKDSEQYF; DNA: TGTGCCAGCAGCCGGAAGGATTCCGAGCAGTACTTC; J: TRBJ2-7; size: few; V: TRBV6-5; D: NA; length: 12
CDR3: CASSRDRANQPQHF; DNA: TGTGCCAGCAGTCGGGACAGGGCCAATCAGCCCCAGCATTTT; J: TRBJ1-5; size: NA; V: TRBV6-2/TRBV6-3; D: TRBD1; length: 14
CDR3: CASSGGTVNEQFF; DNA: TGTGCCAGCTCAGGGGGGACCGTAAATGAGCAGTTCTTC; J: TRBJ2-1; size: many; V: TRBV12-3/TRBV12-4; D: NA; length: 13
CDR3: CASSLTSGIVDTQYF; DNA: TGTGCCAGCAGCTTGACTAGCGGGATCGTGGATACGCAGTATTTT; J: TRBJ2-3; size: few; V: TRBV7-3; D: TRBD2; length: 15
CDR3: CATTSGENTGELFF; DNA: TGTGCCACCACAAGCGGGGAGAACACCGGGGAGCTGTTTTTT; J: TRBJ2-2; size: few; V: TRBV24-1; D: TRBD2; length: 14
CDR3: CASSGQVPGELFF; DNA: TGTGCCAGCTCGGGACAGGTGCCCGGGGAGCTGTTTTTT; J: TRBJ2-2; size: NA; V: TRBV6-2/TRBV6-3; D: TRBD1; length: 13
CDR3: CASSYSQIAEDTQYF; DNA: TGTGCCAGCAGTTACTCCCAAATAGCGGAAGATACGCAGTATTTT; J: TRBJ2-3; size: few; V: TRBV6-5; D: NA; length: 15
CDR3: CASRRGRNQPQHF; DNA: TGTGCCAGCAGACGCGGACGGAATCAGCCCCAGCATTTT; J: TRBJ1-5; size: few; V: TRBV12-3/TRBV12-4; D: NA; length: 13
CDR3: CSARFGGSYNEQFF; DNA: TGCAGTGCTAGATTCGGGGGGTCATACAATGAGCAGTTCTTC; J: TRBJ2-1; size: NA; V: TRBV20-1; D: TRBD2; length: 14
CDR3: CASSLGFVGTGDEKLFF; DNA: TGTGCCAGCAGTTTGGGTTTTGTTGGGACAGGGGACGAAAAACTGTTTTTT; J: TRBJ1-4; size: few; V: TRBV12-3/TRBV12-4; D: TRBD1; length: 17
CDR3: CASTSASTDTQYF; DNA: TGCGCCAGCACCTCTGCTAGCACAGATACGCAGTATTTT; J: TRBJ2-3; size: NA; V: TRBV5-1; D: NA; length: 13
CDR3: CASSQVAGVGYEQYF; DNA: TGTGCCAGCAGCCAAGTCGCTGGGGTCGGTTACGAGCAGTACTTC; J: TRBJ2-7; size: many; V: TRBV3-1; D: NA; length: 15
CDR3: CSAREAGGRQPQHF; DNA: TGCAGTGCTAGGGAAGCAGGGGGCCGGCAGCCCCAGCATTTT; J: TRBJ1-5; size: few; V: TRBV20-1; D: TRBD1; length: 14
CDR3: CASSHTPPRILTDTQYF; DNA: TGCGCCAGCAGCCACACCCCCCCGCGGATTCTCACAGATACGCAGTATTTT; J: TRBJ2-3; size: few; V: TRBV4-1; D: NA; length: 17
CDR3: CSVPWTGSSYEQYF; DNA: TGCAGTGTACCTTGGACAGGGAGCTCCTACGAGCAGTACTTC; J: TRBJ2-7; size: NA; V: TRBV20-1; D: TRBD1; length: 14
CDR3: CSTSWGTGGGYTF; DNA: TGCAGCACCTCCTGGGGTACTGGGGGTGGCTACACCTTC; J: TRBJ1-2; size: few; V: TRBV29-1; D: NA; length: 13
CDR3: CASSPGQGAVGTQYF; DNA: TGCGCCAGCAGCCCTGGACAGGGGGCGGTGGGGACCCAGTACTTC; J: TRBJ2-5; size: NA; V: TRBV5-1; D: TRBD1; length: 15
CDR3: CASSYFSGGDQFF; DNA: TGCGCCAGCAGCTATTTTTCGGGTGGAGACCAGTTCTTC; J: TRBJ2-1; size: few; V: TRBV4-1; D: NA; length: 13